Below are 28 T cell receptor beta chains sequenced from a single sample in a study of T cells in Graves' hyperthyroidism and ophthalmopathy. Using RNA transcripts as the source, TCR beta CDR3 regions were amplified. The HTBI primer set was used in a first-round RT-PCR of the TCR CDR3. In TCRdb, the multiplex PCR reads were re-called with MiXCR into one record per CDR3 protein. The sample holds about 350,000 distinct CDR3 sequences, around a sixth seen once. The sequencing input was blood. Receptors originate from a woman aged 40 to 50 with Graves' ophthalmopathy.

This clonotype occurred many times. The rearrangement links TRBV27 to TRBJ1-2; D is ambiguous. This CDR3 region has 14 residues. The germline CDR1 and CDR2 sequences are MNHEY and SMNVEV (reference sequence). Trimming stripped 2 bases from V and 4 bases from J, with 11 bases between. The CDR3 DNA sequence: TGTGCCAGCAGTTTAAGGCGGAACCGCTATGGCTACACCTTC. Translating gives CASSLRRNRYGYTF.

This clonotype occurred a few times. The CDR3: CASKTSGRFNEQFF. The CDR3 DNA follows: TGTGCCTCCAAAACTAGCGGGAGGTTTAATGAGCAGTTCTTC. The gene calls are TRBV30 and TRBJ2-1, with 12 bases lining up with TRBD2. The germline CDR1 and CDR2 sequences are GTSNPN and SVGIG (reference sequence). The CDR3 runs to 14 residues. With 7 bases clipped from V and 7 bases from J, the junction kept 8 bases outside the gene matches.

There are many counts of this clonotype. CDR3 in amino acids: CSARPSGRDFYEQYF. CDR3 in DNA: TGCAGTGCTAGACCCAGCGGGAGGGACTTCTACGAGCAGTACTTC. The chain links TRBV20-1 to TRBJ2-7, with 10 nucleotides matching TRBD2. The length of the CDR3 is 15 residues. CDR1 and CDR2 from the germline V gene are DFQATT and SNEGSKA (reference sequence). V was clipped by 2 bases and J by 3 bases; unmatched bases: 7.

The rearrangement joins TRBV5-1 to TRBJ2-7, with 10 bases lining up with TRBD2. CDR3 length equals 14 residues. CDR1 and CDR2 (germline): SGHRS, YFSETQ. Germline trimming cut 4 bases from V and 3 bases from J; bases unmatched to any gene: 4. CDR3 region: CASSGTSGNYEQYF. In DNA, the CDR3 is TGCGCCAGCAGCGGTACTAGCGGGAACTACGAGCAGTACTTC.

This clonotype was seen at least ten times. The rearrangement joins TRBV12-3 or TRBV12-4 to TRBJ1-3; no reliable D call. CDR3 length equals 15 residues. The V end lost 3 bases, the J end lost 2 bases, and 11 bases lay between the germline ends. The CDR3 DNA sequence: TGTGCCAGCAGTTTGTCATCTGGGCCTGGAAACACCATATATTTT. The encoded protein is CASSLSSGPGNTIYF.

The table lists this clonotype with many counts. The CDR3 loop reads CASSLKQGADYTF. CDR3 in DNA: TGCGCCAGCAGCTTGAAACAGGGGGCGGACTACACCTTC. The rearrangement uses TRBV5-1 and TRBJ1-2, with TRBD1 matching 9 bases. From germline, CDR1 is SGHRS and CDR2 YFSETQ. CDR3 length: 13 residues. Losses at the gene ends were 1 base for V and 10 bases for J; bases not matched to a gene: 5.

This clonotype was recorded many times. The V call is TRBV20-1, the J call TRBJ2-5; D is tentatively TRBD1 or TRBD2 (5 bases each). The V end was cut by 5 bases, the J end by 5 bases, with 15 bases between. CDR3 length equals 13 residues. Germline V gene data show CDR1 as DFQATT and CDR2 as SNEGSKA (reference sequence). Here the CDR3 DNA reads TGCAGTGCTGCGGACTTAGGGGTTGAGACCCAGTACTTC. Protein: CSAADLGVETQYF.

This clonotype was seen many times. CDR3 sequence: CSGQPEPGTEAFF. CDR3 nucleotides: TGCAGCGGTCAACCCGAACCTGGCACTGAAGCTTTCTTT. The genes are TRBV29-1 and TRBJ1-1; D call uncertain. The CDR3 has 13 amino acids. Trimming removed 7 bases from V and 4 bases from J, with 16 bases in between. The germline V gene has CDR1 SQVTM and CDR2 ANQGSEA.

Many counts were recorded for this clonotype. The CDR3 protein is CASNPQGLYYGYTF. The DNA of the CDR3 is TGTGCCAGCAACCCACAGGGGTTGTACTATGGCTACACCTTC. V gene TRBV28 combines with J gene TRBJ1-2; TRBD1 matches 7 bases. Germline V lookup: CDR1 MDHEN, CDR2 SYDVKM. V shed 7 bases, J shed 3 bases, and the junction held 8 bases outside the gene matches. This CDR3 is 14 amino acids long.

The chain's CDR3 is CSAWGRAKGTQYF. CDR3 bases: TGCAGTGCTTGGGGACGGGCCAAAGGGACCCAGTACTTC. The chain couples TRBV20-1 to TRBJ2-5; D tentatively reads TRBD1 or TRBD2 (5 bases each). Trimming took off 5 bases at V and 7 bases at J, with 17 bases between the two ends. The CDR3 runs 13 residues. The V gene's germline CDR1 is DFQATT and CDR2 SNEGSKA (reference sequence).

Ten or more counts support this clonotype. This chain joins TRBV6-1 and TRBJ2-2; unclear D gene. The germline V gene encodes CDR1 MNHNS and CDR2 SASEGT. The CDR3 covers 13 residues. The V and J ends lost 10 bases and 2 bases respectively, with 11 bases between them. The CDR3, as DNA: TGTGCCACCCACCAGCTCAACACCGGGGAGCTGTTTTTT. Protein sequence: CATHQLNTGELFF.

This clonotype was observed many times. This rearrangement joins TRBV3-1 to TRBJ2-7; weak D call: TRBD2 (5 bases). V shed 1 base and J shed 12 bases, with 13 bases lying between them. The CDR3 totals 12 residues. Germline values: CDR1 LGHDT, CDR2 YNNKEL (reference sequence). The CDR3 sequence: CASSQGGARVYF. CDR3 in DNA: TGTGCCAGCAGCCAAGGGGGTGCGAGGGTGTACTTC.

Ten or more counts support this clonotype. DNA for the CDR3: TGCAGCGTTGGCGACAGGGGGCACAATCAGCCCCAGCATTTT. Encoded protein: CSVGDRGHNQPQHF. This sequence joins TRBV29-1 and TRBJ1-5; TRBD1 aligns across 10 bases. The V segment lost 4 bases and the J segment 3 bases; nucleotides outside the gene matches: 3. CDR1 is SQVTM and CDR2 is ANQGSEA in the germline V gene. The CDR3 extends over 14 amino acids. Looking up the rest from reference TRBV29-1 and TRBJ1-5 gives the full variable domain: SAVISQKPSRDICQRGTSLTIQCQVDSQVTMMFWYRQQPGQSLTLIATANQGSEATYESGFVIDKFPISRPNLTFSTLTVSNMSPEDSSIYLCSVGDRGHNQPQHFGDGTRLSIL.

This clonotype was observed many times. V is TRBV20-1 and J is TRBJ1-1; the D is unclear. Germline V CDR1 and CDR2: DFQATT, SNEGSKA (reference sequence). This CDR3 spans 13 amino acids. The ends were cut back, 2 bases at V and 0 bases at J, with 7 bases in the middle. The CDR3 region has the DNA TGCAGTGCTAGAAAGGGAATGAACACTGAAGCTTTCTTT. Translated: CSARKGMNTEAFF.

J is TRBJ2-7 and V is TRBV6-1; TRBD1 agrees at 8 bases. The length of the CDR3 is 15 residues. Germline-derived CDR1 and CDR2 are MNHNS and SASEGT. The V segment lost 4 bases and the J segment 3 bases; nucleotides outside the gene matches: 8. The CDR3 DNA follows: TGTGCCAGCAGTGCCAGGGGGCTTCGATACTACGAGCAGTACTTC. Protein sequence: CASSARGLRYYEQYF.

In its sample, this clonotype was seen many times. The chain has TRBV28 and TRBJ1-1; 10 bases line up with TRBD1. Per the germline V gene, CDR1 is MDHEN and CDR2 is SYDVKM. The CDR3 sequence is 12 residues long. J gave up 7 bases and V 6 bases, and 2 bases lay outside the gene matches. CDR3 region: CASSRTGGEAFF. CDR3 DNA sequence: TGTGCCAGCAGCAGGACAGGGGGTGAAGCTTTCTTT.

This clonotype was counted at least ten times. This chain joins TRBV28 and TRBJ2-7; 8 bases are shared with TRBD2. Germline trimming cut 4 bases from V and 7 bases from J; bases unmatched to any gene: 6. CDR3 length: 13 amino acids. Germline CDR1 reads MDHEN; CDR2 reads SYDVKM. CDR3: CASSSGLAAEQYF. The CDR3 DNA reads TGTGCCAGCAGTTCCGGACTAGCAGCTGAGCAGTACTTC.

This clonotype came up many times. The chain links TRBV5-1 to TRBJ1-2; possible D gene TRBD1, 6 bases. Germline CDR1 SGHRS, CDR2 YFSETQ. V lost 5 bases, J lost 5 bases, and 16 bases lay in between. The CDR3 contains 14 residues. The CDR3 DNA follows: TGCGCCAGCAGTACTGCCGGGACACAATATGGCTACACCTTC. It is translated as CASSTAGTQYGYTF.

On this clonotype itself: A much larger clone differs from this one at a single base, so this may be a read error. V is TRBV15 and J is TRBJ2-2, with a possible D match to TRBD2 (6 bases). CDR1 LNHNV and CDR2 YYDKDF come from the germline V gene (reference sequence). CDR3 length: 14 residues. CDR3 DNA sequence: TGTGCCACCAGCAGAGTCGGTGATGCCGGGGGGCTGTTTTTT. Its protein product is CATSRVGDAGGLFF. Drawing the rest from reference TRBV15 and TRBJ2-2, the complete variable domain is DAMVIQNPRYQVTQFGKPVTLSCSQTLNHNVMYWYQQKSSQAPKLLFHYYDKDFNNEADTPDNFQSRRPNTSFCFLDIRSPGLGDTAMYLCATSRVGDAGGLFFGEGSRLTVL.

This clonotype was seen many times. The chain employs TRBV28 and TRBJ2-7; TRBD1 agrees at 7 bases. This CDR3 has 14 residues. Germline V gives CDR1 MDHEN, CDR2 SYDVKM. V gave up 7 bases and J gave up 2 bases; unmatched junction bases: 8. CDR3 protein: CASTSGTAPYEQYF. CDR3 sequence (DNA): TGTGCCAGCACCTCCGGGACAGCTCCCTACGAGCAGTACTTC.

This clonotype was seen at least ten times. The chain couples TRBV12-3 or TRBV12-4 to TRBJ2-2; D not resolved. Deletions cut 5 bases from V and 5 bases from J, with 9 bases between. This CDR3 comprises 13 residues. CDR3 DNA sequence: TGTGCCAGCAGTATGTCCGGGACCGGGGAGCTGTTTTTT. It specifies CASSMSGTGELFF.

This clonotype came up many times. The chain joins TRBV28 to TRBJ1-2; 7 positions agree with TRBD1. This CDR3 is 14 amino acids long. V lost 1 base and J lost 4; bases outside the gene matches: 3. In germline, CDR1 is MDHEN, CDR2 SYDVKM. DNA for the CDR3: TGTGCCAGCAGTTTATCCGGGACAGCCTATGGCTACACCTTC. Translated, it gives CASSLSGTAYGYTF.

This chain joins TRBV11-2 and TRBJ2-7; the D gene is possibly TRBD1 (6 bases). Trimming shortened V by 3 bases and J by 3 bases, and 12 bases separated the two germline ends. CDR3 length equals 14 residues. CDR1 SGHAT and CDR2 FQNNGV come from the germline V gene. The CDR3 is CASSFETGDYEQYF. For the CDR3, the DNA is TGTGCCAGCAGCTTTGAGACAGGAGACTACGAGCAGTACTTC.

This clonotype was detected ten times or more. The chain is built from TRBV10-3 and TRBJ2-7; D unclear. Germline loops: CDR1 ENHRY, CDR2 SYGVKD. This CDR3 contains 13 residues. Trimming stripped 10 bases from V and 2 bases from J, with 15 bases between. CDR3 in DNA: TGTGCCACCTCACCTCGGCTAACCTACGAGCAGTACTTC. It codes for CATSPRLTYEQYF.

Within the sample, this clonotype is medium-sized. The chain is built from TRBV25-1 and TRBJ1-2, with D tentatively TRBD1 (5 bases). Trimming removed 4 bases at V and 2 bases at J, with 14 bases between. Looked up from germline, CDR1 is MGHDK and CDR2 is SYGVNS. The CDR3 covers 15 residues. CDR3 protein: CASSASGFPNYGYTF. In DNA form, the CDR3 reads TGTGCCAGCAGTGCCTCAGGGTTCCCGAACTATGGCTACACCTTC.

This clonotype has more than one count but fewer than ten. The V and J genes are TRBV6-5 and TRBJ1-1; D remains ambiguous. Germline CDR1 reads MNHEY; CDR2 reads SVGAGI. CDR3 length: 12 amino acids. Trimming pared 7 bases from V and 10 bases from J, leaving 16 bases between. The CDR3 sequence is CASIPWSLGAFF. The CDR3 nucleotides read TGTGCCAGCATACCTTGGAGCCTCGGAGCTTTCTTT.

This clonotype was observed many times. The chain is built from TRBV12-3 or TRBV12-4 and TRBJ1-2; D is possibly TRBD1 (6 bases). Trimming shortened V by 6 bases and J by 5 bases, and 16 bases separated the two germline ends. The CDR3 consists of 14 residues. CDR3 coding DNA: TGTGCCAGCAGCTGGATTGGGCAGGGGTATGGCTACACCTTC. It encodes CASSWIGQGYGYTF.

This clonotype was seen many times. One end of the junction fails to match germline, which may point to a read error. This rearrangement joins TRBV7-2 to TRBJ2-7; D tentatively reads TRBD1 or TRBD2 (5 bases each). Germline V gene data show CDR1 as SGHTA and CDR2 as FQGNSA. The CDR3 loop spans 12 amino acids. The CDR3 loop is CANSFPGAEQYF. The CDR3 nucleotides are TGTGCCAACAGCTTCCCCGGGGCCGAGCAGTACTTC.